The 23 T cell receptor beta chains below all came from one sample that was sequenced in a study of T cells in Graves' hyperthyroidism and ophthalmopathy. Amplification of TCR beta CDR3 regions used RNA as the template. In the first-round RT-PCR of the TCR CDR3, the HTBI primer set was used. TCRdb called the multiplex PCR reads again in MiXCR, with one record for every CDR3 protein. Among just under 750,000 distinct CDR3 sequences, approximately 36% were seen once, and the ten largest hold more than 25%. The source material was blood. These receptors all stem from a woman aged 40 to 49 with Graves' hyperthyroidism.

CDR3 bases: TGTGCCAGCAGACCTGGGACCGCCTCAGACTTCTACGAGCAGTACTTC. Its protein is CASRPGTASDFYEQYF. V and J are TRBV7-2 and TRBJ2-7; D possibly matches TRBD1 or TRBD2 (5 bases each). This CDR3 region has 16 residues. Trimming left V 6 bases short and J 3 bases short, with 21 bases between. Per germline, CDR1 SGHTA and CDR2 FQGNSA. Complete variable domain (other parts from reference TRBV7-2 and TRBJ2-7): GAGVSQSPSNKVTEKGKDVELRCDPISGHTALYWYRQSLGQGLEFLIYFQGNSAPDKSGLPSDRFSAERTGGSVSTLTIQRTQQEDSAVYLCASRPGTASDFYEQYFGPGTRLTVT.

This clonotype was seen at least ten times. The chain uses TRBV24-1 and TRBJ1-1; D is perhaps TRBD1 (6 bases). The V end lost 2 bases, the J end lost 4 bases, and 7 bases lay between the germline ends. The CDR3 runs 13 residues. CDR1 is KGHDR and CDR2 is SFDVKD in the germline V gene. The CDR3 protein is CATSDYRATEAFF. CDR3 in DNA: TGTGCCACCAGTGATTACAGGGCCACTGAAGCTTTCTTT.

This chain connects TRBV7-2 to TRBJ1-3; D is perhaps TRBD1 (6 bases). This CDR3 region has 12 residues. V was clipped by 5 bases and J by 11 bases, with 13 bases between them. In germline, CDR1 is SGHTA, CDR2 FQGNSA. The CDR3 DNA is TGTGCCAGCAGCCCTCGCACAGGGCCCATATATTTT. This codes for CASSPRTGPIYF. The complete variable domain, with remaining parts taken from reference TRBV7-2 and TRBJ1-3, reads GAGVSQSPSNKVTEKGKDVELRCDPISGHTALYWYRQSLGQGLEFLIYFQGNSAPDKSGLPSDRFSAERTGGSVSTLTIQRTQQEDSAVYLCASSPRTGPIYFGEGSWLTVV.

This clonotype was seen ten or more times. The chain carries TRBV7-9 and TRBJ1-4; maybe TRBD1 (5 bases). The V gene lost 8 bases and the J gene lost 0 bases, with 10 bases spanning the gap. Germline assignment: CDR1 SEHNR and CDR2 FQNEAQ (reference sequence). This CDR3 spans 14 amino acids. The CDR3 here is CASLPGTTNEKLFF. The CDR3 DNA sequence: TGTGCCAGCCTACCAGGGACAACTAATGAAAAACTGTTTTTT.

In this sample, this clonotype turned up many times. The genes are TRBV29-1 and TRBJ1-1, with a weak D call TRBD1 (5 bases). V lost 6 bases to trimming and J lost 5 bases, with 13 bases between them. The CDR3 contains 12 residues. Germline V lookup: CDR1 SQVTM, CDR2 ANQGSEA. DNA of the CDR3: TGCAGCGTCCCCGTGGGGGGTACTGAAGCTTTCTTT. This encodes CSVPVGGTEAFF.

V usage is TRBV6-4 and J usage is TRBJ1-6; 10 bases are shared with TRBD1. This CDR3 is built from 15 residues. The trim removed 5 bases at V and 10 bases at J, leaving 8 bases unmatched. Germline V gene lookup returns CDR1 MRHNA and CDR2 SNTAGT. For the CDR3, the DNA is TGTGCCAGCAGTCAAACGGGGACAGGGGCCTCACCCCTCCACTTT. This gives the protein CASSQTGTGASPLHF.

V is TRBV7-9 and J is TRBJ2-7, with D possibly TRBD1 on 6 matching bases. V lost 8 bases to trimming and J lost 4 bases, with 15 bases between them. The germline V gene has CDR1 SEHNR and CDR2 FQNEAQ (reference sequence). The CDR3 is 13 residues long. CDR3 in DNA: TGTGCCAGCTCACCGACGGACAGATACGAGCAGTACTTC. Its protein product is CASSPTDRYEQYF.

In this sample, this clonotype turned up many times. The chain is built from TRBV7-6 and TRBJ2-6; 7 nucleotides line up with TRBD2. This CDR3 region has 17 residues. CDR1 and CDR2 (germline): SGHVS, FNYEAQ. J lost 0 bases, V lost 4 bases, and 6 bases had no gene match. CDR3 loop: CASSYTSAISGANVLTF. CDR3 in DNA: TGTGCCAGCAGCTACACTAGCGCCATCTCTGGGGCCAACGTCCTGACTTTC. Combining the CDR3 with reference TRBV7-6 and TRBJ2-6 gives the whole variable domain GAGVSQSPRYKVTKRGQDVALRCDPISGHVSLYWYRQALGQGPEFLTYFNYEAQQDKSGLPNDRFSAERPEGSISTLTIQRTEQRDSAMYRCASSYTSAISGANVLTFGAGSRLTVL.

A word on this clonotype: Here the CDR3 omits its conserved ending phenylalanine or tryptophan, so a read error is the likely source. This sequence joins TRBV7-2 and TRBJ2-5; D is unresolved. The CDR3 has 14 amino acids. Trimming stripped 1 base from V and 5 bases from J, with 11 bases between. Germline values: CDR1 SGHTA, CDR2 FQGNSA. In nucleotides, the CDR3 is TGTGCCAGCAGCTTAGGGATGAAGTGGGAGACCCAGTACCTC. It encodes CASSLGMKWETQYL.

This clonotype was recorded at least ten times. This chain connects TRBV2 to TRBJ1-2, with D perhaps matching TRBD1 (5 bases). In germline, CDR1 is SNHLY, CDR2 FYNNEI. This CDR3 spans 12 amino acids. V gave up 3 bases and J gave up 7 bases, with 9 bases separating them. This CDR3 is CASSEWQGGYTF. DNA for the CDR3: TGTGCCAGCAGTGAGTGGCAGGGTGGCTACACCTTC.

Concerning this clonotype: This sequence may be a read error, since a much larger clone differs from it by one base. The chain carries TRBV7-9 and TRBJ1-1; weak D call: TRBD1 (5 bases). Germline V CDR1 and CDR2: SEHNR, FQNEAQ (reference sequence). This CDR3 has 15 amino acids. The CDR3 DNA reads TGTGCCAGCAGCTTATTCGCCGGGACTCAAGCTGCGGCTCTCTTT. Translated: CASSLFAGTQAAALF.

On this clonotype: The junction differs from germline at one of its ends, possibly a read error. V gene TRBV3-1 combines with J gene TRBJ1-1, with 10 bases fitting TRBD1. The germline V gene has CDR1 LGHDT and CDR2 YNNKEL (reference sequence). This CDR3 contains 15 residues. The CDR3 DNA sequence: TGTGCCAGCAGCCAAGGACAGGGGGCGAACACTGAAGCTTCCTTT. Translating it yields CASSQGQGANTEASF.

The V and J genes are TRBV10-3 and TRBJ2-5, with D possibly TRBD2 on 6 matching bases. The CDR3 extends over 15 amino acids. Germline CDR1 ENHRY, CDR2 SYGVKD. The V end lost 3 bases, the J end lost 0 bases, and 11 bases lay between the germline ends. The chain's CDR3 is CAISEAGGDQETQYF. The CDR3 nucleotides are TGTGCCATCAGTGAAGCTGGAGGGGACCAAGAGACCCAGTACTTC.

This clonotype has a count of ten or more. This chain uses TRBV2 with TRBJ1-1; tentative D call: TRBD1 (5 bases). The CDR3 is 13 amino acids. Germline CDR1 SNHLY, CDR2 FYNNEI. The V end lost 9 bases, the J end lost 2 bases, and 13 bases lay between the germline ends. The CDR3 sequence: CARLQVLNTEAFF. The CDR3 bases are TGTGCCAGGTTACAGGTTCTTAACACTGAAGCTTTCTTT.

There are a few counts of this clonotype. Being one base from a much bigger clone, this may be a read error. This rearrangement joins TRBV10-3 to TRBJ1-2, with TRBD1 matching 9 bases. The junction had 5 bases not matched to a gene; V was cut back by 5 bases and J by 4 bases. The CDR3 consists of 14 residues. The germline gives CDR1 ENHRY, CDR2 SYGVKD. The CDR3 bases are TGTGCCATCAGTCTCCGGGACAGGGCCTATGGCTACACCTTC. As protein: CAISLRDRAYGYTF.

This chain links TRBV7-2 with TRBJ2-7; D possibly uses TRBD1 or TRBD2 (6 bases each). CDR1 SGHTA and CDR2 FQGNSA come from the germline V gene. V lost 3 bases and J lost 2, with 11 bases in between. This CDR3 has 14 amino acids. Here the CDR3 DNA reads TGTGCCAGCAGCTTCGGGGGCAGGACCTACGAGCAGTACTTC. It yields the protein CASSFGGRTYEQYF.

This clonotype was seen more than once but under ten times. The chain joins TRBV13 to TRBJ1-1, with D possibly TRBD1 on 5 matching bases. Germline V gene lookup returns CDR1 PRHDT and CDR2 FYEKMQ (reference sequence). The ends were cut back, 0 bases at V and 1 base at J, with 9 bases in the middle. CDR3 size: 15 residues. CDR3 nucleotide sequence: TGTGCCAGCAGCTTAGGACCCACAGGGAACACTGAAGCTTTCTTT. This translates into CASSLGPTGNTEAFF. Full variable domain (missing parts from reference TRBV13 and TRBJ1-1): AAGVIQSPRHLIKEKRETATLKCYPIPRHDTVYWYQQGPGQDPQFLISFYEKMQSDKGSIPDRFSAQQFSDYHSELNMSSLELGDSALYFCASSLGPTGNTEAFFGQGTRLTVV.

This clonotype was detected only a few times. The chain employs TRBV28 and TRBJ2-7; D could derive from TRBD1 or TRBD2 (6 bases each). Trimming removed 7 bases at V and 5 bases at J, with 15 bases between. The CDR3 totals 13 residues. Germline loops: CDR1 MDHEN, CDR2 SYDVKM. CDR3 bases: TGTGCCAGCATCAGAGGGGGGATAGACGAGCAGTACTTC. Translated: CASIRGGIDEQYF.

The chain joins TRBV11-1 to TRBJ1-2; no reliable D call. The germline CDR1 and CDR2 sequences are SGHAT and FQDESV (reference sequence). V shed 8 bases and J shed 4 bases, with 20 bases lying between them. This CDR3 has 15 amino acids. The CDR3, as DNA: TGTGCCAGCTCACCGTTCCCCACTGCTGGCTATGGCTACACCTTC. Its translation is CASSPFPTAGYGYTF. Based on the CDR3 plus reference TRBV11-1 and TRBJ1-2, the full variable domain is EAEVAQSPRYKITEKSQAVAFWCDPISGHATLYWYRQILGQGPELLVQFQDESVVDDSQLPKDRFSAERLKGVDSTLKIQPAELGDSAMYLCASSPFPTAGYGYTFGSGTRLTVV.

V is TRBV20-1 and J is TRBJ1-5, with 9 bases identical to TRBD1. The CDR3 covers 15 residues. CDR1 and CDR2 from the germline V gene are DFQATT and SNEGSKA (reference sequence). J was trimmed by 5 bases and V by 6 bases; bases with no gene match: 11. The DNA for the CDR3 is TGCAGTGCGAGGGGACAGGGTGCTCGTTATCAGCCCCAGCATTTT. It yields the protein CSARGQGARYQPQHF.

As regards this clonotype: Germline is not matched at one junction end, which may reflect a read error. The chain combines TRBV6-1 with TRBJ1-1; TRBD1 might be the D (5 bases). The length of the CDR3 is 14 residues. The V gene's germline CDR1 is MNHNS and CDR2 SASEGT. In DNA, the CDR3 is TGTGTCAGCAGTGTCGACCAGGGAGGCACTGAAGCTTTCTTT. Translated: CVSSVDQGGTEAFF.

This clonotype appeared a few times. The chain recombines TRBV6-5 with TRBJ1-1, with unresolved D. This CDR3 spans 13 amino acids. V was shortened by 0 bases and J by 4 bases, with 6 bases between the two germline ends. CDR1 and CDR2 (germline): MNHEY, SVGAGI. The chain's CDR3 is CASSYSRFTEAFF. DNA for the CDR3: TGTGCCAGCAGTTACTCCAGGTTCACTGAAGCTTTCTTT.

There are many counts of this clonotype. The rearrangement links TRBV7-2 to TRBJ2-7; 13 bases are shared with TRBD2. This CDR3 is 15 amino acids long. Germline trimming cut 4 bases from V and 7 bases from J; bases unmatched to any gene: 7. The V gene's germline CDR1 is SGHTA and CDR2 FQGNSA. The CDR3 region is CASSSQLAGGGEQYF. The CDR3 DNA is TGTGCCAGCAGCTCCCAACTAGCGGGAGGGGGGGAGCAGTACTTC.